This T cell receptor beta chain comes out of a study of blood T cell repertoires in COVID-19. Study as a whole: The study drew acute and convalescent COVID-19 samples from the United States, Italy and Spain. T cells, B-cell-depleted T cells, or PBMCs supplied cDNA or gDNA.

The V and J ends lost 1 base and 6 bases respectively, with 6 bases between them. This CDR3 comprises 13 residues. Germline V gene sequence: CDR1 SEHNR, CDR2 FQNEAQ (reference sequence). Original processing notes: Quantification of nucleated cells was approximated via reference gene primer amplification. Profiling relied on immunoSEQ multiplex PCR, and the TCRdb table lists in-frame clones only, not all of them. V and J calls and clone size are as listed in that table; D and trimming were resolved from the DNA. Of fewer than 350,000 clones in the sample, over 75% were seen once. The chain links TRBV7-9 to TRBJ2-2; D uncertain. The sequence came from a man aged 18-30 years with active or convalescent COVID-19. The material sequenced was peripheral blood. DNA for the CDR3: TGTGCCAGCAGCTTAGATATCTCCGGGGAGCTGTTTTTT. As protein: CASSLDISGELFF. The full variable domain, in which reference TRBV7-9 and TRBJ2-2 provide the parts outside the CDR3, is DTGVSQNPRHKITKRGQNVTFRCDPISEHNRLYWYRQTLGQGPEFLTYFQNEAQLEKSRLLSDRFSAERPKGSFSTLEIQRTEQGDSAMYLCASSLDISGELFFGEGSRLTVL.